One and the same sample provided the 21 T cell receptor beta chains below, sequenced in a study of shared clonotypes between healthy human individuals. This table comes from immunoSEQ multiplex PCR, and its TCRdb copy is limited to in-frame clones, with some not included. The sample has 2,500,000 or so clones, more than 90% seen once. Sample: naive CD4+ T cells sorted from blood. Described subset: CD45RA+ positively selected. These receptors originate from a man between 18 and 35 years old in good health.

The V call is TRBV6-5, the J call TRBJ2-7, with D perhaps TRBD2 (6 bases). V lost 2 bases and J 5 bases, leaving 16 bases between the germline ends. The CDR3 extends over 15 amino acids. CDR1 and CDR2 (germline): MNHEY, SVGAGI. The CDR3 protein is CASSYRRGTVHEQYF. Written as DNA, the CDR3 is TGTGCCAGCAGTTACCGACGGGGGACCGTACACGAGCAGTACTTC.

This chain links TRBV18 with TRBJ2-1; possibly TRBD2 for D (5 bases). V was clipped by 6 bases and J by 4 bases, with 10 bases between them. Germline loops: CDR1 KGHSH, CDR2 LQKENI. This CDR3 region has 13 residues. The CDR3 coding sequence is TGTGCCAGCTCTAAGACTAATTACAATGAGCAGTTCTTC. Its protein product is CASSKTNYNEQFF.

The V gene is TRBV28, the J gene TRBJ2-3, with D tentatively TRBD1 or TRBD2 (5 bases each). V was trimmed by 4 bases and J by 3 bases, leaving 14 bases between them. The CDR3 covers 15 residues. Germline-derived CDR1 and CDR2 are MDHEN and SYDVKM. The CDR3 DNA follows: TGTGCCAGCAGTTCAGGGACGATGGTGACAGATACGCAGTATTTT. Its translation is CASSSGTMVTDTQYF.

The sample holds one count of this clone. The chain is built from TRBV5-1 and TRBJ2-1; 12 nucleotides match TRBD2. V lost 4 bases to trimming and J lost 13 bases; unmatched junction nucleotides: 12. The CDR3 spans 15 residues. In germline, CDR1 is SGHRS, CDR2 YFSETQ. The CDR3 nucleotides read TGCGCCAGCAGCCAGACTAGCGGGAGCGAGCAGCGACAGTTCTTC. Translated: CASSQTSGSEQRQFF.

This chain uses TRBV4-1 with TRBJ2-4; no clear D gene. The CDR3 has 13 residues. Per germline, CDR1 MGHRA and CDR2 YSYEKL. Trimming took 2 bases from V and 6 from J, leaving 8 bases between them. This CDR3 reads CASSQPSVNIQYF. The CDR3 nucleotides read TGCGCCAGCAGCCAACCCTCGGTAAACATTCAGTACTTC.

In this sample, this clone turned up a few times. The chain has TRBV19 and TRBJ1-6, with 10 bases identical to TRBD1. The CDR3 spans 16 residues. Germline V CDR1 and CDR2: LNHDA, SQIVND (reference sequence). J gave up 6 bases and V 7 bases, and 9 bases lay outside the gene matches. The DNA for the CDR3 is TGTGCCAGTATCGAGACAGGGGGCTCGAGTAATTCACCCCTCCACTTT. This codes for CASIETGGSSNSPLHF.

As for this clone: The same CDR3 is also encoded by other DNA sequences in this sample. DNA for the CDR3: TGTGCCAGCAGTTACCTTGGAGGGACCGGGGAGCTGTTTTTT. Encoded protein: CASSYLGGTGELFF. The rearrangement joins TRBV6-5 to TRBJ2-2, with D perhaps TRBD2 (6 bases). V lost 2 bases and J lost 5, with 9 bases in between. Looked up from germline, CDR1 is MNHEY and CDR2 is SVGAGI. The CDR3 has 14 amino acids.

The chain combines TRBV5-4 with TRBJ2-6; either TRBD1 or TRBD2 may fit D (5 bases each). The CDR3 loop spans 15 amino acids. CDR1 is SGHNT, CDR2 YYREEE, per germline (reference sequence). V lost 0 bases and J lost 2, with 6 bases in between. The chain's CDR3 is CASSLAGPGANVLTF. CDR3 DNA: TGTGCCAGCAGCTTGGCGGGGCCTGGGGCCAACGTCCTGACTTTC.

V and J are TRBV11-2 and TRBJ2-7; 11 bases agree with TRBD2. The CDR3 extends over 17 amino acids. CDR1 is SGHAT and CDR2 is FQNNGV in the germline V gene. V was pared by 2 bases and J by 2 bases, with 8 bases of the junction left unmatched. The DNA for the CDR3 is TGTGCCAGCAGCTTAATAACCGGGACTAGCGGAGCCTACGAGCAGTACTTC. This sequence encodes CASSLITGTSGAYEQYF.

The J gene is TRBJ2-1, the V gene TRBV30, with 7 bases matching TRBD2. Germline lookup yields CDR1 GTSNPN and CDR2 SVGIG (reference sequence). The CDR3 is made up of 16 amino acids. V shed 2 bases, J shed 4 bases, and the junction held 11 bases outside the gene matches. In DNA, the CDR3 is TGTGCCTGGAGTTGGTCCAGCGGGACCCGTTACAATGAGCAGTTCTTC. Amino acid sequence: CAWSWSSGTRYNEQFF.

This clone was recorded once. Other DNA sequences from this sample encode an identical CDR3 as well. The chain joins TRBV11-2 to TRBJ1-1, with unresolved D. The germline CDR1 and CDR2 sequences are SGHAT and FQNNGV. V was pared by 1 base and J by 5 bases, with 5 bases between. The length of the CDR3 is 12 residues. CDR3: CASSLAGTEAFF. The CDR3 DNA reads TGTGCCAGCAGCTTAGCGGGAACTGAAGCTTTCTTT.

The chain couples TRBV25-1 to TRBJ2-1; D is possibly TRBD2 (5 bases). Trimming removed 3 bases at V and 4 bases at J, with 13 bases between. This CDR3 comprises 15 residues. Germline lookup yields CDR1 MGHDK and CDR2 SYGVNS. The CDR3 DNA sequence: TGTGCCAGCAGTGATCCCCGGACTCTATACAATGAGCAGTTCTTC. Its protein product is CASSDPRTLYNEQFF.

This clone was seen only once. In nucleotides, the CDR3 is TGTGCCAGCAGTTACTCGTGGGACAGCTATGGCTACACCTTC. Protein sequence: CASSYSWDSYGYTF. V usage is TRBV6-6 and J usage is TRBJ1-2; 7 bases match TRBD1. The CDR3 has 14 amino acids. Unmatched junction bases numbered 2, after V lost 0 bases and J lost 4 bases. Germline assignment: CDR1 MNHNY and CDR2 SVGAGI (reference sequence).

V and J are TRBV9 and TRBJ2-1, with D possibly being TRBD1 (6 bases). Trimming stripped 4 bases from V and 1 base from J, with 12 bases between. CDR3 size: 15 residues. The germline V gene encodes CDR1 SGDLS and CDR2 YYNGEE. In DNA form, the CDR3 reads TGTGCCAGCAGCACCACAGGGACATCCTACAATGAGCAGTTCTTC. This sequence encodes CASSTTGTSYNEQFF.

Note on this clone: The same CDR3 can be traced to other DNA sequences in this sample. The chain carries TRBV18 and TRBJ1-4; D not certain. CDR3 size: 14 residues. Germline CDR1 KGHSH, CDR2 LQKENI. V lost 3 bases, J lost 2 bases, and 7 bases lay in between. The CDR3 loop is CASSPRQTNEKLFF. The CDR3 coding sequence is TGTGCCAGCTCACCTCGGCAGACTAATGAAAAACTGTTTTTT. Together with reference TRBV18 and TRBJ1-4, the CDR3 gives the full variable domain: NAGVMQNPRHLVRRRGQEARLRCSPMKGHSHVYWYRQLPEEGLKFMVYLQKENIIDESGMPKERFSAEFPKEGPSILRIQQVVRGDSAAYFCASSPRQTNEKLFFGSGTQLSVL.

This rearrangement joins TRBV7-6 to TRBJ2-3; TRBD1 matches 8 bases. The V and J ends lost 1 base and 3 bases, in that order; junction bases with no gene match: 3. The CDR3 is made up of 15 amino acids. Germline-derived CDR1 and CDR2 are SGHVS and FNYEAQ. The CDR3 nucleotides read TGTGCCAGCAGCTTAGGGACAGGGATAACAGATACGCAGTATTTT. This gives the protein CASSLGTGITDTQYF.

The rearrangement links TRBV7-9 to TRBJ1-4; weak D call: TRBD1 (6 bases). The CDR3 has 14 amino acids. Trimming cost V 4 bases and J 8 bases, with 14 bases left between them. Germline CDR1 is SEHNR and CDR2 is FQNEAQ (reference sequence). CDR3 sequence: CASSSRWGQEKLFF. CDR3 DNA: TGTGCCAGCAGCTCCCGATGGGGGCAGGAAAAACTGTTTTTT.

The chain has TRBV6-1 and TRBJ2-1, with D tentatively TRBD2 (7 bases). Germline lookup yields CDR1 MNHNS and CDR2 SASEGT. V shed 11 bases and J shed 8 bases, with 16 bases lying between them. The CDR3 loop spans 12 amino acids. The DNA of the CDR3 is TGTGCCGTTCGGGGGGCCTTCTATGAGCAGTTCTTC. As protein: CAVRGAFYEQFF.

This clone was found a few times. Other nucleotide sequences in the sample specify the same CDR3. V usage is TRBV5-1 and J usage is TRBJ1-5, with D hard to call. V dropped 1 base and J dropped 2 bases, with 4 bases sitting between them. CDR3 length: 13 amino acids. CDR1 and CDR2 from the germline V gene are SGHRS and YFSETQ. The CDR3 DNA sequence: TGCGCCAGCAGCTTGCAGGGCAATCAGCCCCAGCATTTT. This translates into CASSLQGNQPQHF.

This sequence joins TRBV5-5 and TRBJ2-7; 10 bases agree with TRBD1. The CDR3 totals 15 residues. The germline gives CDR1 SGHKS, CDR2 YYEKEE (reference sequence). With V trimmed by 1 base and J by 6 bases, 7 bases remained unmatched. Here the CDR3 reads CASSLRGQGRGEQYF. Here the CDR3 DNA reads TGTGCCAGCAGCTTGAGGGGACAGGGGAGGGGCGAGCAGTACTTC.

The CDR3 nucleotides are TGCGCCAGCAGCTCAATGCCTGTCGGGAATCAAGAGACCCAGTACTTC. Translating it yields CASSSMPVGNQETQYF. V is TRBV5-1 and J is TRBJ2-5; a weak D match, TRBD2 (5 bases). Trimming took off 3 bases at V and 2 bases at J, with 17 bases between the two ends. This CDR3 is built from 16 residues. From germline, CDR1 is SGHRS and CDR2 YFSETQ.